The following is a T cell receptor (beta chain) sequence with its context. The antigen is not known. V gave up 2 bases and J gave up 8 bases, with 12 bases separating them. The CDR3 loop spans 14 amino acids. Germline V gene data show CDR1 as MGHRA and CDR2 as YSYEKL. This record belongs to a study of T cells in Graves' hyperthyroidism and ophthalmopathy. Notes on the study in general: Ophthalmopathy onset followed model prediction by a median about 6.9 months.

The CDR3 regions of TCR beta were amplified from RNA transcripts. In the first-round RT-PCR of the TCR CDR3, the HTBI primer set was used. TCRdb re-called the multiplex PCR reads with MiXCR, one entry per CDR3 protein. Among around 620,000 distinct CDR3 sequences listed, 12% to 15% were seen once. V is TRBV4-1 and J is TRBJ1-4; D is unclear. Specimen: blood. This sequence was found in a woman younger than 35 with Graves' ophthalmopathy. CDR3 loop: CASSQTGFSEKLFF. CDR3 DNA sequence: TGCGCCAGCAGCCAAACGGGATTTTCAGAAAAACTGTTTTTT.